The 25 T cell receptor beta chains below come from one sample, sequenced in a study of T cells in Graves' hyperthyroidism and ophthalmopathy. There were TCR beta CDR3 regions amplified from RNA transcripts. First-round RT-PCR targeting the TCR CDR3 was performed with the HTBI primer set. TCRdb passed the multiplex PCR reads through MiXCR, listing each CDR3 protein once. The sample includes a few hundred thousand distinct CDR3 sequences, around 42% of them seen just once. The sequencing sample was made of peripheral blood or thyroid tissue (not recorded which). The source of these receptors is a woman younger than 30 with Graves' hyperthyroidism.

The rearrangement joins TRBV7-9 to TRBJ2-5; 10 bases match TRBD2. Germline-derived CDR1 and CDR2 are SEHNR and FQNEAQ (reference sequence). CDR3 length: 16 amino acids. J was trimmed by 5 bases and V by 3 bases; bases with no gene match: 9. The CDR3 bases are TGTGCCAGCAGCTTTCAACTAGCGGGAACGGGGGAGACCCAGTACTTC. This gives the protein CASSFQLAGTGETQYF.

The chain is built from TRBV7-6 and TRBJ2-7, with D tentatively TRBD2 (5 bases). The CDR3 is made up of 10 amino acids. The germline V gene encodes CDR1 SGHVS and CDR2 FNYEAQ. The CDR3 DNA follows: TGTGCTATCCCGGGAATCGAGCAGTACTTC. Translation gives CAIPGIEQYF.

The V and J genes are TRBV19 and TRBJ2-3; D is possibly TRBD1 (5 bases). The CDR3 contains 16 residues. Germline V gives CDR1 LNHDA, CDR2 SQIVND (reference sequence). V was trimmed by 3 bases and J by 0 bases, leaving 13 bases between them. For the CDR3, the DNA is TGTGCCAGTAGTATCGGGCAGGGCTTGAGCACAGATACGCAGTATTTT. The encoded protein is CASSIGQGLSTDTQYF. The full variable domain, its missing parts supplied by reference TRBV19 and TRBJ2-3, is DGGITQSPKYLFRKEGQNVTLSCEQNLNHDAMYWYRQDPGQGLRLIYYSQIVNDFQKGDIAEGYSVSREKKESFPLTVTSAQKNPTAFYLCASSIGQGLSTDTQYFGPGTRLTVL.

This clonotype was found many times. The chain joins TRBV7-6 to TRBJ2-5; tentatively, D is TRBD2 (5 bases). CDR3 size: 13 residues. Germline CDR1 is SGHVS and CDR2 is FNYEAQ. The germline V and J ends were trimmed by 11 bases and 1 base, with 14 bases remaining between them. The CDR3 protein is CASTRGGQETQYF. The CDR3 DNA follows: TGTGCCTCCACCCGAGGAGGCCAAGAGACCCAGTACTTC.

This chain connects TRBV10-3 to TRBJ2-5; 8 bases agree with TRBD1. The V gene end was trimmed by 2 bases and the J gene end by 5 bases; junction bases not matched to a gene: 7. Germline V gives CDR1 ENHRY, CDR2 SYGVKD. The CDR3 consists of 15 residues. CDR3 residues: CAISETGGRRETQYF. The CDR3 bases are TGTGCCATCAGTGAGACAGGGGGGAGACGGGAGACCCAGTACTTC.

J is TRBJ2-7 and V is TRBV7-2; the D gene is possibly TRBD2 (7 bases). The CDR3 extends over 16 amino acids. Germline loops: CDR1 SGHTA, CDR2 FQGNSA. Trimming shortened V by 2 bases and J by 1 base, and 15 bases separated the two germline ends. CDR3 bases: TGTGCCAGCAGCTTAAGGGGGGGTCACCAATCCTACGAGCAGTACTTC. Its translation is CASSLRGGHQSYEQYF. The full variable domain, completed using reference TRBV7-2 and TRBJ2-7, is GAGVSQSPSNKVTEKGKDVELRCDPISGHTALYWYRQSLGQGLEFLIYFQGNSAPDKSGLPSDRFSAERTGGSVSTLTIQRTQQEDSAVYLCASSLRGGHQSYEQYFGPGTRLTVT.

This clonotype appeared many times. The CDR3 sequence is CASSLATSSYGANVLTF. The CDR3 DNA reads as TGCGCCAGCAGCTTGGCCACATCATCCTATGGGGCCAACGTCCTGACTTTC. The chain combines TRBV5-1 with TRBJ2-6, with D hard to call. Germline CDR1 SGHRS, CDR2 YFSETQ. V lost 0 bases and J lost 3, with 13 bases in between. The CDR3 has 17 residues.

J is TRBJ1-1 and V is TRBV10-3, with TRBD1 as a possible D gene (6 bases). The V and J ends lost 5 bases and 1 base respectively, with 8 bases between them. Germline CDR1 ENHRY, CDR2 SYGVKD. The CDR3 is made up of 13 amino acids. DNA of the CDR3: TGTGCCATCAGTACAGGGTCGAACACTGAAGCTTTCTTT. Its protein product is CAISTGSNTEAFF.

Many counts were recorded for this clonotype. The chain uses TRBV13 and TRBJ1-2, with D maybe TRBD1 (5 bases). Germline V CDR1 and CDR2: PRHDT, FYEKMQ (reference sequence). This CDR3 is built from 15 residues. The V end was cut by 6 bases, the J end by 4 bases, with 18 bases between. The CDR3 sequence is CASSPRGGGSYGYTF. The CDR3 nucleotides are TGTGCCAGCAGTCCCCGAGGTGGGGGGTCCTATGGCTACACCTTC.

This clonotype occurred a few times. The rearrangement uses TRBV5-1 and TRBJ2-7, with TRBD2 matching 7 bases. Trimming took 4 bases from V and 0 from J; bases not matched to a gene: 10. Germline V gene data show CDR1 as SGHRS and CDR2 as YFSETQ. The CDR3 totals 16 residues. The DNA of the CDR3 is TGCGCCAGCAGCCCTGGAGGCGCTAGCGGCTCCTACGAGCAGTACTTC. Translated, it gives CASSPGGASGSYEQYF.

The rearrangement links TRBV28 to TRBJ2-5, with 7 bases matching TRBD2. The germline gives CDR1 MDHEN, CDR2 SYDVKM. After removal of 7 bases from V and 7 bases from J, the junction contained 6 bases not matched to a gene. This CDR3 is built from 12 residues. CDR3 bases: TGTGCCAGCAACTTGGGGGAGGGGACCCAGTACTTC. Translated, it gives CASNLGEGTQYF.

This chain joins TRBV12-3 or TRBV12-4 and TRBJ2-3, with D maybe TRBD1 (5 bases). V was clipped by 5 bases and J by 0 bases, with 12 bases between them. The CDR3 sequence is 15 residues long. The CDR3 loop reads CASSPVGVSTDTQYF. CDR3 nucleotides: TGTGCCAGCAGTCCTGTAGGGGTGAGCACAGATACGCAGTATTTT.

This clonotype was detected ten times or more. The V call is TRBV3-1, the J call TRBJ2-5; D possibly corresponds to TRBD2 (5 bases). Per germline, CDR1 LGHDT and CDR2 YNNKEL (reference sequence). V was trimmed by 4 bases and J by 2 bases, leaving 14 bases between them. The CDR3 is 15 amino acids. The CDR3 coding sequence is TGTGCCAGCAGCCCAACCGGGGAAGGACAAGAGACCCAGTACTTC. Translation gives CASSPTGEGQETQYF.

Notes on this clonotype: The junction shows a germline mismatch at one end, possibly a read error. The chain is built from TRBV7-6 and TRBJ2-2; D is uncertain. The CDR3 loop spans 12 amino acids. Germline V gene data show CDR1 as SGHVS and CDR2 as FNYEAQ. The CDR3 reads CAGSLELRELFF. CDR3 bases: TGTGCCGGCAGCTTGGAACTGCGGGAGCTGTTTTTT.

The CDR3 reads CAIRRDRAGTGELFF. For the CDR3, the DNA is TGTGCCATCAGGAGAGACAGGGCTGGCACCGGGGAGCTGTTTTTT. The chain carries TRBV12-3 or TRBV12-4 and TRBJ2-2; TRBD1 aligns across 7 bases. V was clipped by 10 bases and J by 4 bases; unmatched bases: 12. The CDR3 is made up of 15 amino acids.

This chain connects TRBV7-2 to TRBJ1-5; TRBD1 matches at 10 bases. The CDR3 covers 16 residues. The trim removed 1 base at V and 6 bases at J, leaving 6 bases unmatched. Germline CDR1 and CDR2: SGHTA and FQGNSA. The chain's CDR3 is CASSLELGTGVQPQHF. CDR3 coding DNA: TGTGCCAGCAGCTTAGAGTTGGGGACAGGGGTTCAGCCCCAGCATTTT.

The table lists this clonotype with many counts. The chain uses TRBV9 and TRBJ1-1; D possibly corresponds to TRBD1 (5 bases). Trimming removed 6 bases from V and 5 bases from J, with 17 bases in between. The germline CDR1 and CDR2 sequences are SGDLS and YYNGEE. The CDR3 spans 14 residues. CDR3 DNA sequence: TGTGCCAGCACCTCAGATGGGGCTGCGACTGAAGCTTTCTTT. Translated, it gives CASTSDGAATEAFF. The variable domain in full, completed from reference TRBV9 and TRBJ1-1, reads DSGVTQTPKHLITATGQRVTLRCSPRSGDLSVYWYQQSLDQGLQFLIQYYNGEERAKGNILERFSAQQFPDLHSELNLSSLELGDSALYFCASTSDGAATEAFFGQGTRLTVV.

The sample holds many counts of this clonotype. The J gene is TRBJ1-5, the V gene TRBV4-3, with 8 bases that match TRBD1. Looked up from germline, CDR1 is LGHNA and CDR2 is YSLEER. The CDR3 sequence is 14 residues long. V shed 4 bases and J 5 bases; nucleotides not matched to a gene: 4. The chain's CDR3 is CASSLRTGYQPQHF. The CDR3 bases are TGCGCCAGCAGCCTACGGACAGGGTATCAGCCCCAGCATTTT.

This clonotype was recorded many times. The gene calls are TRBV9 and TRBJ1-2; D is undetermined. Trimming removed 6 bases from V and 4 bases from J, with 10 bases in between. This CDR3 has 12 residues. Germline V gene lookup returns CDR1 SGDLS and CDR2 YYNGEE. CDR3 in amino acids: CASTGRGYGYTF. The CDR3 coding sequence is TGTGCCAGCACCGGACGGGGCTATGGCTACACCTTC.

This sequence joins TRBV24-1 and TRBJ2-2, with TRBD1 matching over 11 bases. Germline CDR1 KGHDR, CDR2 SFDVKD. V was clipped by 3 bases and J by 4 bases; unmatched bases: 6. The CDR3 runs 17 residues. CDR3 coding DNA: TGTGCCACCAGTGATACCTACGGGACAGGGGGCACCGGGGAGCTGTTTTTT. Protein product: CATSDTYGTGGTGELFF.

The V gene is TRBV6-1, the J gene TRBJ2-5; unclear D gene. Germline values: CDR1 MNHNS, CDR2 SASEGT. V dropped 5 bases and J dropped 5 bases, with 12 bases sitting between them. CDR3 size: 13 residues. For the CDR3, the DNA is TGTGCCAGCAGTACATGGGTCGGGGAGACCCAGTACTTC. Amino acids: CASSTWVGETQYF.

This clonotype has ten or more counts. The rearrangement joins TRBV5-1 to TRBJ2-7, with 11 bases lining up with TRBD2. After removal of 4 bases from V and 1 base from J, the junction contained 10 bases not matched to a gene. CDR3 length: 17 amino acids. The germline V gene has CDR1 SGHRS and CDR2 YFSETQ. CDR3 sequence: CASSSSTSGSFSYEQYF. The CDR3 bases are TGCGCCAGCAGCAGCTCCACTAGCGGGAGTTTTTCCTACGAGCAGTACTTC.

The rearrangement joins TRBV2 to TRBJ1-5; D gene ambiguous. CDR1 and CDR2 (germline): SNHLY, FYNNEI. This CDR3 is 13 amino acids long. Trimming left V 6 bases short and J 9 bases short, with 15 bases between. The CDR3 region is CASRDLGGMPQHF. Written as DNA, the CDR3 is TGTGCCAGCAGGGACCTCGGAGGTATGCCCCAGCATTTT. The full variable domain, completed using reference TRBV2 and TRBJ1-5, is EPEVTQTPSHQVTQMGQEVILRCVPISNHLYFYWYRQILGQKVEFLVSFYNNEISEKSEIFDDQFSVERPDGSNFTLKIRSTKLEDSAMYFCASRDLGGMPQHFGDGTRLSIL.

The sample holds many counts of this clonotype. The gene calls are TRBV12-3 or TRBV12-4 and TRBJ2-7; no reliable D call. The CDR3 consists of 11 residues. V was clipped by 8 bases and J by 4 bases, with 9 bases between them. The CDR3 loop reads CASGPFYEQYF. CDR3 DNA: TGTGCCAGCGGCCCTTTTTACGAGCAGTACTTC.

This clonotype was counted many times. J is TRBJ1-2 and V is TRBV20-1; no firm D call. The CDR3 extends over 13 amino acids. Per germline, CDR1 DFQATT and CDR2 SNEGSKA (reference sequence). The germline V and J ends were trimmed by 5 bases and 0 bases, with 10 bases remaining between them. The CDR3: CSAPTLTNYGYTF. The CDR3 nucleotides read TGCAGTGCTCCTACACTTACTAACTATGGCTACACCTTC.